These 4 T cell receptor beta chains came from one sample sequenced in a study of cytomegalovirus exposure and HLA in healthy donors. The data were produced by immunoSEQ multiplex PCR, yet TCRdb's version contains in-frame clones alone and is incomplete. Found here are around 300,000 clones, roughly 87% of them singletons; the top ten hold more than 0.9%. The sample consisted of PBMCs. These receptor sequences come from a woman aged 25 to 45 in good health and CMV-seropositive.

This clone appeared a single time. This chain uses TRBV2 with TRBJ2-5; 8 positions agree with TRBD2. The J segment lost 2 bases and the V segment lost 8 bases, leaving 7 bases of the junction unmatched. This CDR3 has 14 residues. From germline, CDR1 is SNHLY and CDR2 FYNNEI. CDR3 amino acids: CASRRGGSQETQYF. CDR3 sequence (DNA): TGTGCCAGCCGCCGGGGGGGCAGTCAAGAGACCCAGTACTTC.

This clone was recorded only once. This chain connects TRBV9 to TRBJ1-2; a weak D match, TRBD1 (5 bases). Trimming pared 4 bases from V and 7 bases from J, leaving 11 bases between. The CDR3 has 12 residues. CDR1 is SGDLS and CDR2 is YYNGEE in the germline V gene. CDR3 amino acids: CASSQGTTGYTF. The CDR3 DNA reads TGTGCCAGCAGCCAAGGGACGACTGGCTACACCTTC.

V usage is TRBV15 and J usage is TRBJ2-5; TRBD2 might be the D (5 bases). The CDR3 covers 15 residues. Germline CDR1 reads LNHNV; CDR2 reads YYDKDF (reference sequence). The ends were cut back, 5 bases at V and 4 bases at J, with 17 bases in the middle. The CDR3 protein is CATSGPSGSGETQYF. DNA for the CDR3: TGTGCCACCAGCGGTCCTTCGGGGTCCGGAGAGACCCAGTACTTC.

This chain connects TRBV28 to TRBJ1-2, with D possibly being TRBD1 (6 bases). The length of the CDR3 is 18 residues. CDR1 and CDR2 (germline): MDHEN, SYDVKM. The germline V and J ends were trimmed by 5 bases and 4 bases, with 26 bases remaining between them. The CDR3, as DNA: TGTGCCAGCAGTCTGGGGGGGCTGGGGGGTGGGCTTGTCTATGGCTACACCTTC. Amino acids: CASSLGGLGGGLVYGYTF.